These T cell receptor beta chains were read from a single sample in a study of OX40 agonist ivuxolimab in advanced cancers. This table comes from immunoSEQ multiplex PCR, and its TCRdb copy is limited to in-frame clones, with some not included. The sample comprises 18,000 or so clones, 85% to 90% of which are singletons, and about 32% rests with the top ten. The sequenced sample was CD4+ or CD8+ T cells sorted from blood, obtained in a trial of the OX40 agonist ivuxolimab. The receptors stem from an adult with an advanced solid tumor such as melanoma, head and neck, liver or kidney cancer. CDR3s include the opening cysteine and the closing phenylalanine or tryptophan. Each record gives: D gene, J gene, V gene, clone size, CDR3 DNA, CDR3 protein. A D gene is named only where the DNA matches it firmly. Size is stated for part of the rows, as once, few or many counts, or as a class when the clone is expanded.

d_gene: TRBD1; j_gene: TRBJ1-1; v_gene: TRBV7-8; abundance: -; CDR3nt: TGTGCCAGCAGCTTACCCGGACAGGGGGGTCTGAACACTGAAGCTTTCTTT; CDR3aa: CASSLPGQGGLNTEAFF
d_gene: TRBD2; j_gene: TRBJ2-1; v_gene: TRBV10-3; abundance: -; CDR3nt: TGTGCCATCAGTGAGTCGATAACTAGCGGGAAGTACAATGAGCAGTTCTTC; CDR3aa: CAISESITSGKYNEQFF
d_gene: -; j_gene: TRBJ2-2; v_gene: TRBV6-1; abundance: -; CDR3nt: TGTGCCAGCAGTGCGATGGTTGACGCGGGGGAGCTGTTTTTT; CDR3aa: CASSAMVDAGELFF
d_gene: TRBD1; j_gene: TRBJ2-1; v_gene: TRBV7-9; abundance: -; CDR3nt: TGTGCCAGCAGTTGGGACCGACAGGGCCATCATGAGCAGTTCTTC; CDR3aa: CASSWDRQGHHEQFF
d_gene: TRBD2; j_gene: TRBJ2-5; v_gene: TRBV9; abundance: once; CDR3nt: TGTGCCAGCAGCGCGACAACTAGCGGTGGGGAGACCCAGTACTTC; CDR3aa: CASSATTSGGETQYF
d_gene: TRBD2; j_gene: TRBJ2-7; v_gene: TRBV7-9; abundance: -; CDR3nt: TGTGCCAGCATCCCGCGGGGGTTTTTATCCTACGAGCAGTACTTC; CDR3aa: CASIPRGFLSYEQYF
d_gene: TRBD2; j_gene: TRBJ2-7; v_gene: TRBV28; abundance: -; CDR3nt: TGTGCCAGCAGTACAACCGGGACTAGCGGGAGCTTTTACTCCGAGCAGTACTTC; CDR3aa: CASSTTGTSGSFYSEQYF
d_gene: TRBD2; j_gene: TRBJ2-1; v_gene: TRBV4-1; abundance: -; CDR3nt: TGCGCCAGCAGCAGCGGGGGGCGGGAGGGTCGCAATGAGCAGTTCTTC; CDR3aa: CASSSGGREGRNEQFF
d_gene: -; j_gene: TRBJ2-1; v_gene: TRBV7-2; abundance: -; CDR3nt: TGTGCCAGCAGCTTAGGACAGGGAGGCAATGAGCAGTTCTTC; CDR3aa: CASSLGQGGNEQFF
d_gene: -; j_gene: TRBJ1-5; v_gene: TRBV7-2; abundance: -; CDR3nt: TGTGCCAGCAGCGAAAGTGGGACGGCCGATCAGCCCCAGCATTTT; CDR3aa: CASSESGTADQPQHF
d_gene: -; j_gene: TRBJ2-1; v_gene: TRBV4-1; abundance: -; CDR3nt: TGCGCCAGCAGCATCCCCGGCGGTGAGCAGTTCTTC; CDR3aa: CASSIPGGEQFF
d_gene: TRBD2; j_gene: TRBJ2-3; v_gene: TRBV4-1; abundance: -; CDR3nt: TGCGCCAGCAGCCGTCAAGCGGGAGAGACAGATACGCAGTATTTT; CDR3aa: CASSRQAGETDTQYF
d_gene: -; j_gene: TRBJ2-7; v_gene: TRBV4-1; abundance: -; CDR3nt: TGCGCCAGCAGCCAAGATCGGGGGATCCCGTACGAGCAGTACTTC; CDR3aa: CASSQDRGIPYEQYF
d_gene: -; j_gene: TRBJ1-2; v_gene: TRBV30; abundance: once; CDR3nt: TGTGCCTGTAAACTTTGGGGGGGAGACTATGGCTACACCTTC; CDR3aa: CACKLWGGDYGYTF
d_gene: -; j_gene: TRBJ1-2; v_gene: TRBV5-4; abundance: large; CDR3nt: TGTGCCAGCAGCACCTCCGGGACACGATATGGCTACACCTTC; CDR3aa: CASSTSGTRYGYTF
d_gene: -; j_gene: TRBJ1-1; v_gene: TRBV4-1; abundance: few; CDR3nt: TGCGCCAGCAGCCGAGTACCCGGGGACAACACTGAAGCTTTCTTT; CDR3aa: CASSRVPGDNTEAFF
d_gene: -; j_gene: TRBJ2-1; v_gene: TRBV11-2; abundance: -; CDR3nt: TGTGCCAGCAGCTGGGGGTTGGCTAGCATCTCGAGCTCCTACAATGAGCAGTTCTTC; CDR3aa: CASSWGLASISSSYNEQFF
d_gene: TRBD1; j_gene: TRBJ1-2; v_gene: TRBV5-5; abundance: -; CDR3nt: TGTGCCAGCATGCCCCCCGGGACAGGGAATGGCTACACCTTC; CDR3aa: CASMPPGTGNGYTF
d_gene: -; j_gene: TRBJ1-1; v_gene: TRBV2; abundance: -; CDR3nt: TGTGCCAGCAGTGAAGCAGCGAACACTGAAGCTTTCTTT; CDR3aa: CASSEAANTEAFF
d_gene: -; j_gene: TRBJ1-6; v_gene: TRBV7-3; abundance: few; CDR3nt: TGTGCCAGCAGCTTCTCGGGGTACTCACCCCTCCACTTT; CDR3aa: CASSFSGYSPLHF
d_gene: TRBD1; j_gene: TRBJ2-2; v_gene: TRBV28; abundance: -; CDR3nt: TGTGCCAGCAGTCTAGAGGGGACAGGGAAGAACACCGGGGAGCTGTTTTTT; CDR3aa: CASSLEGTGKNTGELFF
d_gene: TRBD2; j_gene: TRBJ2-1; v_gene: TRBV5-6; abundance: -; CDR3nt: TGTGCCAGCAGCTCCGGGACTAGCGGGAGTAATGAGCAGTTCTTC; CDR3aa: CASSSGTSGSNEQFF
d_gene: TRBD1; j_gene: TRBJ2-7; v_gene: TRBV29-1; abundance: once; CDR3nt: TGCAGCGTTGAGACAGGGGGCCTGTTATACGAGCAGTACTTC; CDR3aa: CSVETGGLLYEQYF
d_gene: -; j_gene: TRBJ1-5; v_gene: TRBV19; abundance: -; CDR3nt: TGTGCCAGTATAGAGAGACTCCCTTATAGCAATCAGCCCCAGCATTTT; CDR3aa: CASIERLPYSNQPQHF
d_gene: -; j_gene: TRBJ1-1; v_gene: TRBV4-3; abundance: -; CDR3nt: TGCGCCAGCAGCCAAGATAGGGGGGTGAACACTGAAGCTTTCTTT; CDR3aa: CASSQDRGVNTEAFF
d_gene: -; j_gene: TRBJ1-6; v_gene: TRBV4-3; abundance: few; CDR3nt: TGCGCCAGCAGCCAAGATAGTAGTACGAGATCTAATTCACCCCTCCACTTT; CDR3aa: CASSQDSSTRSNSPLHF
d_gene: -; j_gene: TRBJ2-7; v_gene: TRBV4-2; abundance: once; CDR3nt: TGTGCCAGCAGCCAAGATCGCCTTTTGGGAGAGCAGTACTTC; CDR3aa: CASSQDRLLGEQYF
d_gene: TRBD1; j_gene: TRBJ1-4; v_gene: TRBV10-3; abundance: once; CDR3nt: TGTGCCACCGGGGGGACAGGGAGCGAAAAACTGTTTTTT; CDR3aa: CATGGTGSEKLFF
d_gene: -; j_gene: TRBJ1-3; v_gene: TRBV5-4; abundance: once; CDR3nt: TGTGCCAGCAGCTCGCAACGTGGGGACACCATATATTTT; CDR3aa: CASSSQRGDTIYF